This T cell receptor beta chain was observed in a study of Ad26.COV2.S vaccination and SARS-CoV-2 variants. Turning to the study itself: Each vaccinee took Ad26.COV2.S intramuscularly, once or twice 56 days apart.

Study-wide findings and caveats: Measurement of non-spike TCR breadth gave similar results in vaccine and placebo recipients. Placebo recipients showed lower spike-specific TCR breadth than vaccinees.

Note on this clone: The antigen is undetermined.

The treatment: approximately 18 received Ad26.COV2.S at low or high dose, single or two shots; five or six received placebo; per-sample allocation not given. Day 63 after the first vaccine or placebo injection was the time point for sampling. Aged 18-55 years, donor was enrolled in Boston in the early 2020s. Trimming pared 5 bases from V and 0 bases from J, leaving 8 bases between. CDR1 and CDR2 from the germline V gene are SGHAT and FQNNGV. The CDR3 loop spans 13 amino acids. Profiling relied on immunoSEQ multiplex PCR, and the TCRdb table lists in-frame clones only, not all of them. This sample has 400,000 to 450,000 clones, with around 92% found just once.

The sample here was peripheral blood, taken in a trial of Ad26.COV2.S vaccine versus placebo. This TCR came from a person aged 18 to 65 who received the Ad26.COV2.S COVID-19 vaccine or a placebo. This chain joins TRBV11-2 and TRBJ2-7; no clear D. The CDR3 DNA follows: TGTGCCAGCAGCCGAAAGGGCTCCTACGAGCAGTACTTC. Amino acids: CASSRKGSYEQYF.